This TCR beta chain was profiled in a study of blood T cell repertoires in COVID-19. Background on the study: COVID-19 samples collected from the United States, Italy and Spain covered acute and convalescent phases. PBMCs, B-cell-depleted T cells, or T cells were the source of the cDNA or gDNA that made up the material.

J lost 2 bases, V lost 7 bases, and 10 bases had no gene match. This CDR3 has 15 residues. Germline V gene data show CDR1 as LNHDA and CDR2 as SQIVND (reference sequence). Authors' analysis steps: Counts of nucleated cells, estimated from reference gene primer amplification, were obtained. Some clones are missing from TCRdb's copy, which holds only in-frame ones; the method was immunoSEQ multiplex PCR. The DNA was the basis for D and trimming; V, J and clone size are from that table. The sample lists roughly 100,000 clones; approximately 80% were seen once. The chain couples TRBV19 to TRBJ2-5; 7 bases are shared with TRBD2. This sequence was found in a human donor in a cohort sampled during active or convalescent COVID-19. Sequencing was performed on peripheral blood. CDR3 residues: CASKDGGGYQETQYF. For the CDR3, the DNA is TGTGCCAGTAAAGATGGGGGGGGGTATCAAGAGACCCAGTACTTC.